This T cell receptor (beta chain) is drawn from a study of response to subunit inactivated influenza vaccine. General study points: Researchers suggested that each seasonal influenza vaccination recruits few new T cells.

Trimming shortened V by 4 bases and J by 8 bases, and 18 bases separated the two germline ends. Germline V CDR1 and CDR2: SGHRS, YFSETQ. This CDR3 has 14 residues. TCRdb reanalysed the RT-PCR reads using MiXCR and keeps one entry per CDR3 protein. The repertoire holds 200,000 to 300,000 distinct CDR3 sequences, 12% seen once, with about 8% in the top ten. A note on this clonotype: As yet, its antigen is unknown.

The sample consisted of non-naive T cells sorted from PBMCs, taken approximately 15 days before vaccination. The chain uses TRBV5-1 and TRBJ1-1; D perhaps matches TRBD1 (5 bases). The receptor was isolated from a man aged 50-60 years who received an inactivated influenza vaccine. CDR3 DNA sequence: TGCGCCAGCAGCCCGACGGGGGGGGAATTAGAAGCTTTCTTT. Protein product: CASSPTGGELEAFF.